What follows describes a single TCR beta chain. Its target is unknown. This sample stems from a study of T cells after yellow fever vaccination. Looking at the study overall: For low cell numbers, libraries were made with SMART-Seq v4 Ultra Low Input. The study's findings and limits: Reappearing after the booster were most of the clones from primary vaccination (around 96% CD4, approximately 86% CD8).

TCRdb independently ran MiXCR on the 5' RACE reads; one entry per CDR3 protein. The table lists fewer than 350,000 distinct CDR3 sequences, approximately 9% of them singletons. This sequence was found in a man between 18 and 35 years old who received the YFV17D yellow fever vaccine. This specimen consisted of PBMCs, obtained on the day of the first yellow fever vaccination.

The CDR3 DNA follows: TGCGCCAGCAGCTTGCCCGGAGGGGGCAGAGATACGCAGTATTTT. It translates to CASSLPGGGRDTQYF. The gene calls are TRBV5-1 and TRBJ2-3; possible D gene TRBD1, 7 bases. V dropped 1 base and J dropped 5 bases, with 14 bases sitting between them. The V gene's germline CDR1 is SGHRS and CDR2 YFSETQ. This CDR3 is 15 amino acids long.